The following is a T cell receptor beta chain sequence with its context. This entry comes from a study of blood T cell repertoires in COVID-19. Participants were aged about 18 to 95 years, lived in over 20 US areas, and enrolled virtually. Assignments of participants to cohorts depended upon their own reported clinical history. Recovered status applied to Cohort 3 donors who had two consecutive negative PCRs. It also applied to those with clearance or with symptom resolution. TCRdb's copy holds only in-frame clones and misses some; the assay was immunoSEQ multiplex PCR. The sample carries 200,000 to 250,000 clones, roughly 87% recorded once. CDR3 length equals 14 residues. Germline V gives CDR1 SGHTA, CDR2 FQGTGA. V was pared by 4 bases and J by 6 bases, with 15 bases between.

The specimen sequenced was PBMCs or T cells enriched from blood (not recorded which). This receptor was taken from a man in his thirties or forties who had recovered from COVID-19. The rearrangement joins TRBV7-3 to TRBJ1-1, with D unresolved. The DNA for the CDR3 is TGTGCCAGCAGCTCCCCCGGGAGTGTGGCTGAAGCTTTCTTT. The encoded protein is CASSSPGSVAEAFF.